A single T cell receptor beta chain is shown here with its context. The CDR3 contains 13 residues. V lost 0 bases and J lost 2, with 5 bases in between. Germline lookup yields CDR1 GTSNPN and CDR2 SVGIG (reference sequence). The data belong to a study of blood T cell repertoires in COVID-19. Study-level background: The study drew acute and convalescent COVID-19 samples from the United States, Italy and Spain.

Method: immunoSEQ multiplex PCR; TCRdb's copy keeps in-frame clones and lacks some. Of tens of thousands of clones listed, around four fifths are singletons. What was sequenced was peripheral blood. V gene TRBV30 combines with J gene TRBJ1-3; no clear D. The receptor's source is a human donor in a cohort sampled during active COVID-19. The CDR3 DNA sequence: TGTGCCTGGAGTGTGTCTCCTGGAAACACCATATATTTT. The encoded protein is CAWSVSPGNTIYF.